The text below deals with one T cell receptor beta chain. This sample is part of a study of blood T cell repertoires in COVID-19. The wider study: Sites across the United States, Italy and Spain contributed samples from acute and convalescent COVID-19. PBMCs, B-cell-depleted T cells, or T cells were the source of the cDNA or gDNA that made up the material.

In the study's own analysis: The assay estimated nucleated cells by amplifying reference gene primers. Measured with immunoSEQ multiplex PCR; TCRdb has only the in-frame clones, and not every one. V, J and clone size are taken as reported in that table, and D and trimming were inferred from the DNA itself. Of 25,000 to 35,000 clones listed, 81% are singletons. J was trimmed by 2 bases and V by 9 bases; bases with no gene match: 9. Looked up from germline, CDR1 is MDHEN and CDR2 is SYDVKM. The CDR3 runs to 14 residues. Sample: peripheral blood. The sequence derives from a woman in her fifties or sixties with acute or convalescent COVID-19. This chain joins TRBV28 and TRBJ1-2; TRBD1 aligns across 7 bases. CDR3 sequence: CASTSGQQNYGYTF. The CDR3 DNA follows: TGTGCCAGTACCTCGGGACAGCAAAACTATGGCTACACCTTC.